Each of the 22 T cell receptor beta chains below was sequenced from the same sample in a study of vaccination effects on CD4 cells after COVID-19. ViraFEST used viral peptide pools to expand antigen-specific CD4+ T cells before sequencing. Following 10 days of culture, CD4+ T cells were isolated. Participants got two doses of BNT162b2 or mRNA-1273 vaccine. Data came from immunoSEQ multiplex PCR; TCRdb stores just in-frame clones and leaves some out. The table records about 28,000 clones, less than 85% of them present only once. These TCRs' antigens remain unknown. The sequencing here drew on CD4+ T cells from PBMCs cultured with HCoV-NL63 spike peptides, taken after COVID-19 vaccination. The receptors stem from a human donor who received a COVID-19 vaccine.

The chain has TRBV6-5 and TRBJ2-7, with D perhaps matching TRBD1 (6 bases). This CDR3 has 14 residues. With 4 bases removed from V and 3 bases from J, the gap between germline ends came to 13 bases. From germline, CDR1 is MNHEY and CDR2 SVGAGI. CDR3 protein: CASSFRQDLYEQYF. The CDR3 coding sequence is TGTGCCAGCAGTTTCCGACAGGACCTCTACGAGCAGTACTTC.

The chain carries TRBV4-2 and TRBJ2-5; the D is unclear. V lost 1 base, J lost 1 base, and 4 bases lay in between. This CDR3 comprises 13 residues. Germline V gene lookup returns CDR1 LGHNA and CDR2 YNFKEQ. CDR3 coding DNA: TGTGCCAGCAGCCAAGTCCCCCAAGAGACCCAGTACTTC. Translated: CASSQVPQETQYF.

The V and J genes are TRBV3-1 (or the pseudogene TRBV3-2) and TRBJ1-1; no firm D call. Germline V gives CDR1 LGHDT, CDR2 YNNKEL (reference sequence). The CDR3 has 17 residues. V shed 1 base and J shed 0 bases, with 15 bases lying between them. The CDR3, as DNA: TGTGCCAGCAGCCAAGGCCCCCAGACCGCAATGAACACTGAAGCTTTCTTT. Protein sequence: CASSQGPQTAMNTEAFF.

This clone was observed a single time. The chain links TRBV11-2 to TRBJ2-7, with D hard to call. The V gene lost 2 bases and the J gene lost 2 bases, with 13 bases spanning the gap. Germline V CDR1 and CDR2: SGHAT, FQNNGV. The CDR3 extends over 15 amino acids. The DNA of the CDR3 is TGTGCCAGCAGCTTATATGCGGACGGAACCTACGAGCAGTACTTC. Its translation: CASSLYADGTYEQYF.

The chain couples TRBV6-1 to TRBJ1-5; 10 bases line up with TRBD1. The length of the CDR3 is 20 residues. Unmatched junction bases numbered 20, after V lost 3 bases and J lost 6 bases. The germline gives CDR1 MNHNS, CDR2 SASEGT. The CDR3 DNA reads TGTGCCAGCAGTGAGTTCCCCCGGGGAGGCGACAGGGGGCGGTTTCAGCCCCAGCATTTT. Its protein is CASSEFPRGGDRGRFQPQHF.

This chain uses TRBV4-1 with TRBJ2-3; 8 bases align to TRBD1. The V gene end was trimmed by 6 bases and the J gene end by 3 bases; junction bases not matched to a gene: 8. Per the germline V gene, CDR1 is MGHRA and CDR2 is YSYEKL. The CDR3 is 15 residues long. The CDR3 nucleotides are TGCGCCAGCAGTCCGACAGGGGAAATAACAGATACGCAGTATTTT. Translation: CASSPTGEITDTQYF.

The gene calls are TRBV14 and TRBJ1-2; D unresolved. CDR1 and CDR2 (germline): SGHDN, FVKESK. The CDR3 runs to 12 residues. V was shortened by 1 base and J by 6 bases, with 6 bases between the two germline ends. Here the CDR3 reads CASSQVMDGYTF. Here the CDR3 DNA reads TGTGCCAGCAGCCAAGTCATGGATGGCTACACCTTC.

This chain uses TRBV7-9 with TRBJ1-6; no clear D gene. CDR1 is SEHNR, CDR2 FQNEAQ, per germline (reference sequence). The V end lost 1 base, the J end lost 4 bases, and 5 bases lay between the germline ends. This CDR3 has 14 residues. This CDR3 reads CASSLEQYNSPLHF. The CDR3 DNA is TGTGCCAGCAGCTTAGAACAGTATAATTCACCCCTCCACTTT.

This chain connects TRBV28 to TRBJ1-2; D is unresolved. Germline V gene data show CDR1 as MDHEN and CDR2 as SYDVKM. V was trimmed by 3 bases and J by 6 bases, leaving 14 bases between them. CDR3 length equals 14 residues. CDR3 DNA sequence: TGTGCCAGCAGTTTTTCCTCCCTAAATCATGGCTACACCTTC. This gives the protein CASSFSSLNHGYTF.

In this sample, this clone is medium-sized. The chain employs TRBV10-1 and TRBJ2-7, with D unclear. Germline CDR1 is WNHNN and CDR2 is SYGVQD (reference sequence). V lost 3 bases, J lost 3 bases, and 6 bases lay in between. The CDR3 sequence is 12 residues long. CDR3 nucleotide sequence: TGCGCCAGCAGTGACGGTGGCTACGAGCAGTACTTC. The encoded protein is CASSDGGYEQYF.

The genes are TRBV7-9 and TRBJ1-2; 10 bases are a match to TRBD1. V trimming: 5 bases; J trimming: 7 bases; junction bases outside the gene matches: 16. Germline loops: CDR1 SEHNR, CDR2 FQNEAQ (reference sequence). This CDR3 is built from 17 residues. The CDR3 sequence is CASSLTPGQGYGGGYTF. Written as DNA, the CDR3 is TGTGCCAGCAGCCTTACTCCGGGACAGGGGTATGGCGGTGGCTACACCTTC.

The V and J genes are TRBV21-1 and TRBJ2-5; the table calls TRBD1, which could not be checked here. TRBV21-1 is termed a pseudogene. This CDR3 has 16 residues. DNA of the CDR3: TGTGCCAGCAGCAAAGTTATGGACAGGGTGAGAGAGACCCAGTACTTC. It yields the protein CASSKVMDRVRETQYF.

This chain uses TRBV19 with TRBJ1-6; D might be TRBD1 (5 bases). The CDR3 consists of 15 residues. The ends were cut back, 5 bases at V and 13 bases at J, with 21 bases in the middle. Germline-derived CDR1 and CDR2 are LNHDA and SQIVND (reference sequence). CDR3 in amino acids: CASSASGTGNWPLHF. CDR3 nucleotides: TGTGCCAGTAGTGCATCCGGGACGGGGAATTGGCCCCTCCACTTT.

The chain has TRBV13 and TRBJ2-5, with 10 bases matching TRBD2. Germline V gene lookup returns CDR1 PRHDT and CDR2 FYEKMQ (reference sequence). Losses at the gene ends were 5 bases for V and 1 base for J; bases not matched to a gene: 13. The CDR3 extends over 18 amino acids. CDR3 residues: CASSRSWTSGGIQETQYF. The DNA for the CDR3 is TGTGCCAGCAGCAGGTCGTGGACTAGCGGAGGGATCCAAGAGACCCAGTACTTC. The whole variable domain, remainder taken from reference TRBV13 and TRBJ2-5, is AAGVIQSPRHLIKEKRETATLKCYPIPRHDTVYWYQQGPGQDPQFLISFYEKMQSDKGSIPDRFSAQQFSDYHSELNMSSLELGDSALYFCASSRSWTSGGIQETQYFGPGTRLLVL.

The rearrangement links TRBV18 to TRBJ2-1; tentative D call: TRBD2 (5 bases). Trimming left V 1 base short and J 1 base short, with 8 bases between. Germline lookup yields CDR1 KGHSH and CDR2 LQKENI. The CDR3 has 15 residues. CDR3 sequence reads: CASSPRRESYNEQFF. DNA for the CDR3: TGTGCCAGCTCACCACGCCGGGAATCCTACAATGAGCAGTTCTTC.

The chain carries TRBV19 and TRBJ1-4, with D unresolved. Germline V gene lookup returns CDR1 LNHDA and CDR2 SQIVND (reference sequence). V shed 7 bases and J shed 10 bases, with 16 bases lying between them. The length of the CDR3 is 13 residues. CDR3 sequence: CASIALKKGKLFF. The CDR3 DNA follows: TGTGCCAGTATCGCACTAAAGAAAGGAAAACTGTTTTTT.

CDR3 sequence: CSVRSGGNTEAFF. Written as DNA, the CDR3 is TGCAGCGTTAGATCGGGGGGGAACACTGAAGCTTTCTTT. The chain carries TRBV29-1 and TRBJ1-1, with D tentatively TRBD1 (5 bases). The CDR3 contains 13 residues. V gave up 5 bases and J gave up 1 base, with 11 bases separating them. From germline, CDR1 is SQVTM and CDR2 ANQGSEA.

The chain's CDR3 is CASSHFPPRGPTGYTF. CDR3 sequence (DNA): TGTGCCAGCAGCCATTTCCCTCCGCGAGGACCCACAGGCTACACCTTC. The chain uses TRBV14 and TRBJ1-2, with D unclear. Trimming left V 3 bases short and J 8 bases short, with 22 bases between. The CDR3 runs 16 residues. The germline gives CDR1 SGHDN, CDR2 FVKESK.

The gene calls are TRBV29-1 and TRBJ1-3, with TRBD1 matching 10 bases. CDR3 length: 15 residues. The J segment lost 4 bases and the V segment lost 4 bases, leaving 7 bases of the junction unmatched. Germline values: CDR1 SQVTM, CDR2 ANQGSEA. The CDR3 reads CSVGGQGGIGNTIYF. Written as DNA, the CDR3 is TGCAGCGTTGGCGGACAGGGGGGGATCGGAAACACCATATATTTT.

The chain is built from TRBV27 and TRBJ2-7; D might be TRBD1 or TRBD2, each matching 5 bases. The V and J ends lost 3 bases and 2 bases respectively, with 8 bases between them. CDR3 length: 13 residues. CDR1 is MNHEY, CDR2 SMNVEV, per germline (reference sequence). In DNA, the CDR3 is TGTGCCAGCAGTTTCTCGGGACCCTACGAGCAGTACTTC. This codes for CASSFSGPYEQYF.

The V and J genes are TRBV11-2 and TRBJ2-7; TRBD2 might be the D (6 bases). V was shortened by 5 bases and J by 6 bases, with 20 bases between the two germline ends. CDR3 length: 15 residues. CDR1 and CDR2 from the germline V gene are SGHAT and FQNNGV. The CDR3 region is CASSPTAVEGREQYF. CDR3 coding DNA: TGTGCCAGCAGCCCCACCGCCGTGGAGGGCCGCGAGCAGTACTTC.

The DNA for the CDR3 is TGCAGCGTTGAATCCGCCACAGACACCGGAATGAAAAGGCTGTTTTTT. Translated: CSVESATDTGMKRLFF. The chain couples TRBV29-1 to TRBJ1-4, with D unresolved. Between the trimmed V and J ends, which lost 2 bases and 14 bases, there was a span of 27 bases. Germline V gives CDR1 SQVTM, CDR2 ANQGSEA. This CDR3 spans 16 amino acids.